This T cell receptor beta chain stems from a study of regulatory T cells in long-lasting Graves disease. Study details: Graves' patients who were just diagnosed had used antithyroid drugs for under 3 months. Study outcomes and limitations: TCR diversity in persistent Graves' patients was below that of newly diagnosed ones. Segments TRBV28, TRBJ1-2 and TRBJ2-5 showed preferential usage in persistent disease.

To make TCR beta libraries, researchers used iRepertoire HTBI primers and Arm-PCR of CDR3 regions. TCRdb ran MiXCR on the multiplex PCR reads and lists one entry per CDR3 protein. Of about 400,000 distinct CDR3 sequences in the sample, around 15% are singletons; the top ten hold 22%. This clonotype has a count of ten or more. Its specificity is not known. With V trimmed by 5 bases and J by 7 bases, 4 bases remained unmatched. Germline V gene data show CDR1 as SGHTA and CDR2 as FQGNSA. The CDR3 sequence is 14 residues long. The time point was: newly diagnosed GD, antithyroid drugs for less than 3 months. The TCR library was prepared using RNA isolated from PBMCs. Around 9 milliliters of peripheral blood went into EDTA tubes.

This clonotype originated in a female donor with Graves disease. The V gene is TRBV7-2, the J gene TRBJ2-1, with TRBD1 matching 11 bases. The sample was peripheral blood mononuclear cells (PBMCs), taken at new diagnosis, from a patient treated with antithyroid drugs. The CDR3 protein is CASSPRDRGNEQFF. The CDR3 coding sequence is TGTGCCAGCAGCCCCCGGGACAGGGGGAATGAGCAGTTCTTC. Supplemented by reference TRBV7-2 and TRBJ2-1, the full variable domain reads GAGVSQSPSNKVTEKGKDVELRCDPISGHTALYWYRQSLGQGLEFLIYFQGNSAPDKSGLPSDRFSAERTGGSVSTLTIQRTQQEDSAVYLCASSPRDRGNEQFFGPGTRLTVL.